This T cell receptor (beta chain) was captured by sequencing in a study of cytomegalovirus exposure and HLA in healthy donors. PCR primers comprised 60 Vbeta and 13 Jbeta primers. Generated by immunoSEQ multiplex PCR, the TCRdb table keeps only in-frame clones and is missing some. The sample consists of fewer than 250,000 clones, about 80% of them appearing once. Whole-study results and caveats: The availability of immune exposure information extended only to CMV serostatus.

The CDR3 runs to 17 residues. The germline CDR1 and CDR2 sequences are MDHEN and SYDVKM. The trim removed 3 bases at V and 2 bases at J, leaving 10 bases unmatched. A remark on this clone: The antigen remains unidentified.

The sample taken for sequencing was PBMCs. This chain joins TRBV28 and TRBJ2-1; 7 bases align to TRBD2. The clonotype was recovered from a young man in good health and CMV-seronegative. The CDR3 DNA reads as TGTGCCAGCAGTTTTGGGAGGGCAGGGTTAACCTACAATGAGCAGTTCTTC. This codes for CASSFGRAGLTYNEQFF.